This is a list of T cell receptor beta chains from one sample in a study of cytomegalovirus exposure and HLA in healthy donors. Using immunoSEQ multiplex PCR, the repertoire was profiled, and TCRdb retains in-frame clones only, with some absent. The data contain roughly 120,000 clones, 55% to 65% of them singletons. Specimen: PBMCs. The receptor source for this set is a woman in her twenties or thirties in good health and CMV-seronegative. The CDR3 runs from the conserved cysteine through the conserved F or W. A D gene is named only where the DNA matches it firmly. Not all rows give a size; the values are once, few, many and, for expanded clones, a class.

d_call	clone_size	v_call	j_call	cdr3_aa	cdr3_nt
NA	NA	TRBV7-3	TRBJ2-3	CASSFTRVDTQYF	TGTGCCAGCAGCTTCACTAGAGTGGATACGCAGTATTTT
TRBD2	once	TRBV19	TRBJ2-7	CASSLQGLAGGEQYF	TGTGCCAGTAGTCTCCAGGGATTAGCGGGAGGCGAGCAGTACTTC
TRBD2	NA	TRBV6-5	TRBJ2-7	CASSYSGGSSYEQYF	TGTGCCAGCAGTTACTCCGGCGGGAGCTCCTACGAGCAGTACTTC
TRBD1	NA	TRBV28	TRBJ2-7	CASYGTAYEQYF	TGTGCCAGCTATGGGACAGCCTACGAGCAGTACTTC
NA	NA	TRBV5-1	TRBJ1-1	CASSLVWGQDTEAFF	TGCGCCAGCAGCTTGGTTTGGGGCCAGGACACTGAAGCTTTCTTT
NA	NA	TRBV5-1	TRBJ2-3	CASSLAVGSGTDTQYF	TGCGCCAGCAGCTTGGCCGTCGGGAGTGGCACAGATACGCAGTATTTT
NA	NA	TRBV4-1	TRBJ2-7	CASSHAGYEQYF	TGCGCCAGCAGCCATGCAGGATACGAGCAGTACTTC
TRBD1	few	TRBV29-1	TRBJ1-1	CSVEYRGRNTEAFF	TGCAGCGTGGAGTACAGGGGGCGGAACACTGAAGCTTTCTTT
NA	NA	TRBV28	TRBJ1-4	CASSLQDEGSGKLFF	TGTGCCAGCAGTTTGCAGGACGAGGGATCCGGAAAACTGTTTTTT
TRBD2	few	TRBV10-3	TRBJ2-5	CAIRGTSGTANIKEQYF	TGTGCCATCAGAGGGACTAGCGGGACCGCTAATATTAAAGAGCAGTACTTC
NA	once	TRBV19	TRBJ2-5	CASSEAGETQYF	TGTGCCAGTAGTGAAGCCGGGGAGACCCAGTACTTC
NA	few	TRBV7-8	TRBJ1-1	CASSLASGQVRSTEAFF	TGTGCCAGCAGCTTAGCGTCGGGACAAGTCCGTTCTACTGAAGCTTTCTTT
NA	NA	TRBV5-1	TRBJ1-1	CASSLKGVEMNTEAFF	TGCGCCAGCAGCTTGAAAGGGGTAGAAATGAACACTGAAGCTTTCTTT
TRBD2	NA	TRBV30	TRBJ2-1	CAGWEAGDHFF	TGTGCCGGCTGGGAAGCGGGAGATCATTTCTTC
TRBD2	NA	TRBV5-4	TRBJ2-7	CASSPVGTSDYEQYF	TGTGCCAGCAGCCCCGTCGGGACTAGCGACTACGAGCAGTACTTC
TRBD1	NA	TRBV15	TRBJ1-2	CATSSPGTGRYGYTF	TGTGCCACCAGCAGCCCCGGGACAGGGAGGTATGGCTACACCTTC
TRBD2	NA	TRBV4-3	TRBJ2-1	CASSLGLAGYNEQFF	TGCGCCAGCAGCCTGGGTCTAGCGGGATACAATGAGCAGTTCTTC
NA	NA	TRBV28	TRBJ2-3	CASSLMSADTQYF	TGTGCCAGCAGTTTAATGTCTGCAGATACGCAGTATTTT
NA	NA	TRBV5-6	TRBJ2-7	CASSFYSEARSYEQYF	TGTGCCAGCAGCTTTTATTCGGAGGCAAGATCCTACGAGCAGTACTTC
NA	NA	TRBV5-1	TRBJ2-7	CASSPEGLPGYEQYF	TGCGCCAGCAGCCCGGAGGGGCTCCCCGGATACGAGCAGTACTTC
NA	NA	TRBV9	TRBJ1-2	CASSVEGDTDNYGYTF	TGTGCCAGCAGCGTAGAAGGTGACACCGATAACTATGGCTACACCTTC
TRBD2	NA	TRBV7-3	TRBJ2-1	CASSLQGWGTSNPEQFF	TGTGCCAGCAGCCTCCAGGGTTGGGGGACTAGTAACCCAGAGCAGTTCTTC
TRBD1	few	TRBV29-1	TRBJ1-4	CSVGGDRRFGEKLFF	TGCAGCGTTGGTGGGGACAGAAGATTCGGTGAAAAACTGTTTTTT
TRBD2	NA	TRBV15	TRBJ2-1	CATSRDKAGGSWASSYNEQFF	TGTGCCACCAGCAGAGATAAGGCGGGAGGGTCTTGGGCGAGCTCCTACAATGAGCAGTTCTTC
NA	NA	TRBV11-2	TRBJ2-7	CASSPDRHSYEQYF	TGTGCCAGCAGCCCTGACAGGCACTCCTACGAGCAGTACTTC
NA	NA	TRBV19	TRBJ1-1	CASSMLDSNTEAFF	TGTGCCAGTAGTATGCTTGACAGTAACACTGAAGCTTTCTTT